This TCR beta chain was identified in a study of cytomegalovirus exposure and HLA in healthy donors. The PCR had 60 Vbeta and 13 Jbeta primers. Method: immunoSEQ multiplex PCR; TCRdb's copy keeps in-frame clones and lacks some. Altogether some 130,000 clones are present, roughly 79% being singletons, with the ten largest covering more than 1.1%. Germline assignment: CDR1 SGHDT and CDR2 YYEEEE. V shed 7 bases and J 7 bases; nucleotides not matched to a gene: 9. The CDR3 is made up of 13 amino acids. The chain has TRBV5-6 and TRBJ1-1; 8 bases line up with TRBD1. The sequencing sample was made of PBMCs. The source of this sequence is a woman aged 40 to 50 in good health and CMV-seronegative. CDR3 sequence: CASHFGQGVEAFF. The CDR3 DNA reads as TGTGCCAGCCACTTCGGACAGGGTGTTGAAGCTTTCTTT.